Presented here are 15 T cell receptor beta chains from one specimen sequenced in a study of PD-L1 blockade in urothelial cancer. Clones were sequenced by immunoSEQ multiplex PCR, and TCRdb holds only the in-frame ones, with some missing. The table has about 71,000 clones, roughly 91% seen once; the top ten hold 3.4%. The starting material was PBMCs, obtained around atezolizumab (anti-PD-L1) treatment. The receptors here all came from a man in his fifties or sixties with urothelial cancer.

This sequence joins TRBV7-9 and TRBJ2-5; 7 bases map to TRBD2. The CDR3 has 17 residues. Germline V gene sequence: CDR1 SEHNR, CDR2 FQNEAQ (reference sequence). After removal of 2 bases from V and 2 bases from J, the junction contained 11 bases not matched to a gene. Written as DNA, the CDR3 is TGTGCCAGCAGCTTAAGTAGCGGGCGGGTTCGGCAAGAGACCCAGTACTTC. Amino acid sequence: CASSLSSGRVRQETQYF. Looking up the rest from reference TRBV7-9 and TRBJ2-5 gives the full variable domain: DTGVSQNPRHKITKRGQNVTFRCDPISEHNRLYWYRQTLGQGPEFLTYFQNEAQLEKSRLLSDRFSAERPKGSFSTLEIQRTEQGDSAMYLCASSLSSGRVRQETQYFGPGTRLLVL.

The CDR3 DNA sequence: TGCAGCGTTGGACAGTCTGGCTACACCTTC. Translated, it gives CSVGQSGYTF. This rearrangement joins TRBV29-1 to TRBJ1-2; D may be TRBD1 (5 bases). Germline-derived CDR1 and CDR2 are SQVTM and ANQGSEA. The CDR3 runs 10 residues. Trimming removed 4 bases at V and 7 bases at J, with 7 bases between.

The chain carries TRBV5-1 and TRBJ2-5; the match to TRBD2 covers 10 bases. From germline, CDR1 is SGHRS and CDR2 YFSETQ. V lost 0 bases to trimming and J lost 4 bases; unmatched junction nucleotides: 0. The CDR3 contains 14 residues. CDR3 sequence reads: CASSLGLAGETQYF. For the CDR3, the DNA is TGCGCCAGCAGCTTGGGACTAGCGGGAGAGACCCAGTACTTC.

The CDR3 protein is CASSGPFPYEQYF. The CDR3 DNA follows: TGTGCCAGCAGTGGCCCATTCCCCTACGAGCAGTACTTC. This chain uses TRBV28 with TRBJ2-7, with unresolved D. This CDR3 region has 13 residues. CDR1 and CDR2 (germline): MDHEN, SYDVKM. Trimming cost V 5 bases and J 2 bases, with 10 bases left between them.

The chain is built from TRBV19 and TRBJ1-5, with D maybe TRBD1 (5 bases). Germline loops: CDR1 LNHDA, CDR2 SQIVND (reference sequence). The CDR3 totals 16 residues. Trimming removed 5 bases from V and 0 bases from J, with 14 bases in between. This chain's CDR3 is CASSSSGGISNQPQHF. CDR3 in DNA: TGTGCCAGTAGTTCATCGGGGGGGATTAGCAATCAGCCCCAGCATTTT.

The sample holds one count of this clone. The chain uses TRBV11-2 and TRBJ1-3; 8 bases are a match to TRBD1. J lost 2 bases, V lost 6 bases, and 9 bases had no gene match. The germline V gene has CDR1 SGHAT and CDR2 FQNNGV. This CDR3 is built from 16 residues. CDR3 DNA sequence: TGTGCCAGCAGGAACGCCTTGACAGGGGCTGGAAACACCATATATTTT. It encodes CASRNALTGAGNTIYF. The variable domain in full, completed from reference TRBV11-2 and TRBJ1-3, reads EAGVAQSPRYKIIEKRQSVAFWCNPISGHATLYWYQQILGQGPKLLIQFQNNGVVDDSQLPKDRFSAERLKGVDSTLKIQPAKLEDSAVYLCASRNALTGAGNTIYFGEGSWLTVV.

The genes are TRBV11-2 and TRBJ2-2, with a possible D match to TRBD2 (6 bases). Looked up from germline, CDR1 is SGHAT and CDR2 is FQNNGV. The CDR3 sequence is 16 residues long. The V end lost 1 base, the J end lost 4 bases, and 13 bases lay between the germline ends. CDR3 protein: CASSLVGGSGTGELFF. The CDR3, as DNA: TGTGCCAGCAGCTTAGTCGGGGGATCCGGCACCGGGGAGCTGTTTTTT.

The chain carries TRBV7-9 and TRBJ2-5; 9 positions agree with TRBD2. After removal of 5 bases from V and 5 bases from J, the junction contained 15 bases not matched to a gene. Germline lookup yields CDR1 SEHNR and CDR2 FQNEAQ (reference sequence). The length of the CDR3 is 17 residues. CDR3 sequence: CASSQTPAGGVRETQYF. The CDR3 nucleotides read TGTGCCAGCAGCCAGACCCCAGCGGGAGGAGTCCGGGAGACCCAGTACTTC. The whole variable domain, remainder taken from reference TRBV7-9 and TRBJ2-5, is DTGVSQNPRHKITKRGQNVTFRCDPISEHNRLYWYRQTLGQGPEFLTYFQNEAQLEKSRLLSDRFSAERPKGSFSTLEIQRTEQGDSAMYLCASSQTPAGGVRETQYFGPGTRLLVL.

This clone was recorded once. The CDR3: CASSPDRLPEQFF. In DNA form, the CDR3 reads TGTGCCAGTAGTCCCGACAGGCTCCCTGAGCAGTTCTTC. The chain couples TRBV19 to TRBJ2-1; maybe TRBD1 (6 bases). The CDR3 runs to 13 residues. Germline V lookup: CDR1 LNHDA, CDR2 SQIVND (reference sequence). The V end was cut by 5 bases, the J end by 9 bases, with 14 bases between.

The V call is TRBV9, the J call TRBJ1-2, with TRBD1 identical over 7 bases. This CDR3 contains 15 residues. V lost 6 bases, J lost 5 bases, and 13 bases stayed unmatched. Germline V lookup: CDR1 SGDLS, CDR2 YYNGEE. In DNA form, the CDR3 reads TGTGCCAGCACACCCCTGCAGGACAGGAAGTATGGCTACACCTTC. This translates into CASTPLQDRKYGYTF. Combining the CDR3 with reference TRBV9 and TRBJ1-2 gives the whole variable domain DSGVTQTPKHLITATGQRVTLRCSPRSGDLSVYWYQQSLDQGLQFLIQYYNGEERAKGNILERFSAQQFPDLHSELNLSSLELGDSALYFCASTPLQDRKYGYTFGSGTRLTVV.

The chain combines TRBV6-1 with TRBJ2-3, with D unclear. The V end was cut by 2 bases, the J end by 2 bases, with 14 bases between. Per germline, CDR1 MNHNS and CDR2 SASEGT. This CDR3 spans 16 amino acids. The CDR3 sequence: CASSETVVGVTDTQYF. CDR3 DNA: TGTGCCAGCAGTGAAACAGTAGTGGGTGTCACAGATACGCAGTATTTT.

V is TRBV9 and J is TRBJ2-5; 9 nucleotides agree with TRBD2. There are 21 residues in the CDR3. V shed 5 bases, J shed 5 bases, and the junction held 28 bases outside the gene matches. CDR1 is SGDLS and CDR2 is YYNGEE in the germline V gene. CDR3: CASRRRDWGLACSWENETQYF. The CDR3 nucleotides are TGTGCCAGCAGACGCCGAGACTGGGGACTAGCTTGTTCCTGGGAAAACGAGACCCAGTACTTC. The full variable domain, its missing parts supplied by reference TRBV9 and TRBJ2-5, is DSGVTQTPKHLITATGQRVTLRCSPRSGDLSVYWYQQSLDQGLQFLIQYYNGEERAKGNILERFSAQQFPDLHSELNLSSLELGDSALYFCASRRRDWGLACSWENETQYFGPGTRLLVL.

The chain joins TRBV4-2 to TRBJ2-6; 7 bases map to TRBD1. Germline values: CDR1 LGHNA, CDR2 YNFKEQ. The CDR3 consists of 16 residues. V shed 4 bases, J shed 4 bases, and the junction held 7 bases outside the gene matches. The CDR3 spells CASSPTGALGANVLTF. The CDR3 DNA reads as TGTGCCAGCAGCCCAACAGGGGCCCTCGGGGCCAACGTCCTGACTTTC.

This clone was seen a few times. The gene calls are TRBV19 and TRBJ1-2; 12 bases align to TRBD1. After removal of 3 bases from V and 7 bases from J, the junction contained 6 bases not matched to a gene. CDR3 size: 15 residues. CDR1 and CDR2 from the germline V gene are LNHDA and SQIVND (reference sequence). The CDR3 DNA is TGTGCCAGTAGTATCTTTGGGACAGGGGGCTCTGGCTACACCTTC. It codes for CASSIFGTGGSGYTF.

CDR3 in DNA: TGTGCCAGCAGCCCCGGCGGCAGAACCGTCTCTGGGGCCAACGTCCTGACTTTC. Translated: CASSPGGRTVSGANVLTF. The chain links TRBV5-8 to TRBJ2-6, with D uncertain. From germline, CDR1 is SGHTS and CDR2 YDEGEE. This CDR3 spans 18 amino acids. V lost 4 bases and J 0 bases, leaving 17 bases between the germline ends.